This record looks at one T cell receptor beta chain sequence and its context. The data were obtained in a study of shared clonotypes between healthy human individuals. Method: immunoSEQ multiplex PCR; TCRdb's copy keeps in-frame clones and lacks some. Among 2 million to 3 million clones listed, 90% to 95% were seen once. The V and J ends lost 2 bases and 3 bases, in that order; junction bases with no gene match: 7. The CDR3 sequence is 15 residues long. The germline V gene encodes CDR1 SGHRS and CDR2 YFSETQ. The specimen sequenced was naive CD4+ T cells from PBMCs. Subset here: CD45RA+ positively selected. This TCR was recovered from a man aged 18-30 years in good health. Some clones in this sample may be carry-over from other donors' samples. The V call is TRBV5-1, the J call TRBJ2-5, with 7 positions matching TRBD2. This chain's CDR3 is CASSFSGGREETQYF. For the CDR3, the DNA is TGCGCCAGCAGCTTTAGTGGCGGGAGAGAAGAGACCCAGTACTTC.